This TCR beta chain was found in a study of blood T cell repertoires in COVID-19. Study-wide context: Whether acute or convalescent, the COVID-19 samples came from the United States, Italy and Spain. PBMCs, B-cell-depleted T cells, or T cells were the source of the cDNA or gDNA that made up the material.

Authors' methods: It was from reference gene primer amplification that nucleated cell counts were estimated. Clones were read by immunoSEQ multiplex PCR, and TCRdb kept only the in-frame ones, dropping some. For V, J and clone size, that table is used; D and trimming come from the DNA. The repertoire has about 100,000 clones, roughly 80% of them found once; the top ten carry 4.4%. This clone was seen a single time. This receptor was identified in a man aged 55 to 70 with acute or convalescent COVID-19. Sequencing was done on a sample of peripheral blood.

CDR3 amino acids: CASSFSSRNYEQYF. CDR3 coding DNA: TGTGCCAGCAGTTTTTCAAGCAGGAACTACGAGCAGTACTTC. The V and J genes are TRBV28 and TRBJ2-7; D gene ambiguous. V lost 3 bases to trimming and J lost 3 bases, with 12 bases between them. The CDR3 has 14 residues. Germline V gives CDR1 MDHEN, CDR2 SYDVKM.